These T cell receptor beta chains were read from a single sample in a study of blood T cell repertoires in COVID-19. TCRdb keeps only in-frame clones here, not all; method: immunoSEQ multiplex PCR. Among under 250,000 clones listed, approximately 83% were seen once. Source material: peripheral blood. These receptor sequences come from an older man with acute or convalescent COVID-19. Both conserved end residues are part of each CDR3. D genes are given only for firm matches. Rows give clone size only sometimes, using once, few, many, or a class for an expanded clone.

j_call | v_call | d_call | clone_size | cdr3_aa | cdr3_nt
TRBJ2-3 | TRBV5-1 | TRBD1 | - | CASSLGQGADTQYF | TGCGCCAGCAGCTTGGGACAGGGGGCAGATACGCAGTATTTT
TRBJ1-2 | TRBV7-2 | - | many | CASSLTVQGLSGYTF | TGTGCCAGCAGCTTAACCGTACAGGGTCTCTCTGGCTACACCTTC
TRBJ1-6 | TRBV14 | - | few | CASSQFKGNSPLHF | TGTGCCAGCAGCCAATTTAAGGGGAATTCACCCCTCCACTTT
TRBJ2-3 | TRBV30 | TRBD1 | - | CAWSTGQGTDTQYF | TGTGCCTGGAGTACAGGACAGGGGACAGATACGCAGTATTTT
TRBJ2-7 | TRBV2 | TRBD1 | once | CASRLTGGEQYF | TGTGCCAGCAGGTTGACAGGGGGCGAGCAGTACTTC
TRBJ1-1 | TRBV6-5 | - | - | CATAGGSLAEAFF | TGTGCCACCGCGGGGGGGTCGTTGGCTGAAGCTTTCTTT
TRBJ2-1 | TRBV5-1 | TRBD1 | - | CASSLEGRGSYNEQFF | TGCGCCAGCAGCTTGGAGGGCAGGGGGTCCTACAATGAGCAGTTCTTC
TRBJ1-3 | TRBV4-2 | - | - | CASSQPGFSGNTIYF | TGTGCCAGCAGCCAACCGGGTTTCTCTGGAAACACCATATATTTT
TRBJ2-7 | TRBV27 | - | - | CASSFAGRGSYEQYF | TGTGCCAGCAGTTTCGCAGGCAGGGGCTCCTACGAGCAGTACTTC
TRBJ2-7 | TRBV7-2 | TRBD1 | - | CASSLVFLRGTGLSEQYF | TGTGCCAGCAGCTTAGTCTTCCTTAGGGGGACAGGTCTCTCCGAGCAGTACTTC
TRBJ2-7 | TRBV6-5 | TRBD1 | - | CASTEWTGVSYEQYF | TGTGCCAGCACCGAATGGACAGGGGTGTCCTACGAGCAGTACTTC
TRBJ2-2 | TRBV28 | - | - | CASRALAGELFF | TGTGCCAGCAGGGCGCTAGCCGGGGAGCTGTTTTTT
TRBJ1-2 | TRBV7-6 | TRBD1 | - | CASSPMRDRGFYGYTF | TGTGCCAGCAGCCCGATGCGGGACAGGGGATTCTATGGCTACACCTTC
TRBJ1-1 | TRBV7-8 | - | - | CASSALTGNTEAFF | TGTGCCAGCAGCGCCTTGACAGGGAACACTGAAGCTTTCTTT
TRBJ1-5 | TRBV24-1 | - | - | CATSGGRVRGSSQPQHF | TGTGCCACCAGTGGGGGCAGGGTACGGGGGAGCAGTCAGCCCCAGCATTTT
TRBJ1-2 | TRBV6-6 | - | few | CASRLAKGVPEGYTF | TGTGCCAGCAGACTTGCCAAGGGGGTACCGGAGGGCTACACCTTC
TRBJ2-7 | TRBV19 | TRBD1 | - | CASSPSGQGGRPYEQYF | TGTGCCAGTAGTCCCAGTGGACAGGGCGGGCGTCCTTACGAGCAGTACTTC
TRBJ1-1 | TRBV6-4 | - | - | CASRSTNTGNTEAFF | TGTGCCAGCAGATCCACTAATACAGGGAACACTGAAGCTTTCTTT
TRBJ1-2 | TRBV5-1 | - | once | CASSLGPGNYGYTF | TGCGCCAGCAGCTTGGGTCCGGGGAACTATGGCTACACCTTC
TRBJ2-1 | TRBV5-5 | TRBD1 | - | CASSFGTGGANEQFF | TGTGCCAGCAGCTTTGGGACAGGAGGTGCCAATGAGCAGTTCTTC
TRBJ2-7 | TRBV19 | - | once | CASSMGSSYEQYF | TGTGCCAGTAGTATGGGCAGCTCCTACGAGCAGTACTTC
TRBJ1-4 | TRBV27 | - | - | CASSPTKGKLFF | TGTGCCAGCAGCCCTACTAAAGGAAAACTGTTTTTT
TRBJ2-7 | TRBV7-9 | TRBD2 | - | CASSLGVREDSYEQYF | TGTGCCAGCAGCTTAGGAGTGCGGGAGGACTCCTACGAGCAGTACTTC
TRBJ1-2 | TRBV28 | TRBD1 | - | CASSSGQGEGYTF | TGTGCCAGCAGTTCCGGACAGGGAGAGGGCTACACCTTC
TRBJ2-7 | TRBV5-1 | TRBD1 | - | CASSLRTGVSYEQYF | TGCGCCAGCAGCTTAAGGACAGGGGTCTCCTACGAGCAGTACTTC
TRBJ1-6 | TRBV27 | TRBD1 | few | CASSLSIDRVTSSYNSPLHF | TGTGCCAGCAGTTTATCCATCGACAGGGTCACGAGCTCCTATAATTCACCCCTCCACTTT
TRBJ2-7 | TRBV6-5 | - | - | CASRTGSIMGEQYF | TGTGCCTCTCGCACCGGGAGTATAATGGGGGAGCAGTACTTC
TRBJ2-7 | TRBV27 | - | - | CASSFRGQYEQYF | TGTGCCAGCAGTTTTAGAGGACAGTACGAGCAGTACTTC
TRBJ1-6 | TRBV5-4 | - | - | CASSLQGGSYNSPLHF | TGTGCCAGCAGCTTGCAGGGAGGGTCCTATAATTCACCCCTCCACTTT
TRBJ2-1 | TRBV21-1 | - | - | CASSNGTSLDEQFF | TGTGCCAGCAGCAACGGGACTAGCTTGGATGAGCAGTTCTTC
TRBJ2-3 | TRBV7-9 | TRBD1 | - | CASSFSGQEGTQYF | TGTGCCAGCAGCTTTTCGGGACAGGAGGGTACGCAGTATTTT
TRBJ2-7 | TRBV6-5 | - | - | CASSPRSVSYEQYF | TGTGCCAGCAGTCCCAGGTCCGTCTCCTACGAGCAGTACTTC
TRBJ1-2 | TRBV6-5 | - | - | CASSYDSSNYGYTF | TGTGCCAGCAGTTATGACAGCTCTAACTATGGCTACACCTTC
TRBJ1-3 | TRBV7-2 | - | - | CASSFGQLATGNTIYF | TGTGCCAGCAGCTTCGGACAATTAGCTACGGGAAACACCATATATTTT
TRBJ1-3 | TRBV5-1 | - | - | CASSLGQTGNTIYF | TGCGCCAGCAGCTTGGGACAGACTGGAAACACCATATATTTT
TRBJ2-1 | TRBV2 | - | once | CASKGEGLANEQFF | TGTGCCAGCAAGGGCGAGGGACTGGCAAATGAGCAGTTCTTC
TRBJ1-6 | TRBV5-1 | - | - | CASSLAGRSPLHF | TGCGCCAGCAGCTTGGCGGGAAGGTCACCCCTCCACTTT
TRBJ1-2 | TRBV18 | TRBD1 | - | CASSPGPGTGYGYTF | TGTGCCAGCTCACCTGGCCCGGGGACAGGTTATGGCTACACCTTC
TRBJ2-1 | TRBV18 | TRBD2 | - | CASSRAPGTSGSNEQFF | TGTGCCAGCTCACGTGCTCCCGGGACTAGCGGGAGCAATGAGCAGTTCTTC
TRBJ2-7 | TRBV30 | TRBD1 | - | CAWRGTVYEQYF | TGTGCCTGGAGAGGGACAGTTTACGAGCAGTACTTC
TRBJ2-4 | TRBV6-5 | TRBD1 | - | CASSRRDREGNIQYF | TGTGCCAGCAGTAGAAGGGACAGGGAGGGAAACATTCAGTACTTC
TRBJ2-7 | TRBV5-4 | TRBD1 | - | CASTLGPRDRVNEQYF | TGTGCCAGCACCTTGGGCCCCCGGGACAGGGTCAACGAGCAGTACTTC
TRBJ2-4 | TRBV24-1 | - | - | CATSPGSTLAKNIQYF | TGTGCCACTAGCCCAGGGTCCACCCTAGCCAAAAACATTCAGTACTTC
TRBJ1-2 | TRBV27 | - | - | CASSLGRNYGYTF | TGTGCCAGCAGTTTAGGTCGGAACTATGGCTACACCTTC
TRBJ2-3 | TRBV6-6 | TRBD2 | - | CASSPTSGRLVDTQYF | TGTGCCAGCAGTCCTACTAGCGGGAGATTAGTGGATACGCAGTATTTT
TRBJ2-2 | TRBV15 | TRBD1 | once | CATSLRDRVSGELFF | TGTGCCACCAGCCTCCGGGACAGGGTATCCGGGGAGCTGTTTTTT
TRBJ1-2 | TRBV27 | TRBD1 | - | CASGSRGQGNYGYTF | TGTGCCAGCGGCTCCCGAGGACAGGGCAACTATGGCTACACCTTC
TRBJ1-4 | TRBV3-1/TRBV3-2 | - | - | CASSQEGGVEKLFF | TGTGCCAGCAGCCAAGAGGGAGGGGTTGAAAAACTGTTTTTT
TRBJ1-1 | TRBV7-9 | - | - | CASSLAIGVAFF | TGTGCCAGCAGCTTAGCGATCGGAGTAGCTTTCTTT
TRBJ2-1 | TRBV7-2 | TRBD2 | once | CASSSGLAGGPANEQFF | TGTGCCAGCAGCTCGGGACTAGCGGGAGGGCCCGCCAATGAGCAGTTCTTC
TRBJ2-1 | TRBV6-1 | TRBD2 | - | CASSERASGGSYNEQFF | TGTGCCAGCAGTGAGCGGGCTAGCGGGGGGTCCTACAATGAGCAGTTCTTC
TRBJ2-7 | TRBV18 | TRBD1 | - | CASSPDEKYRGNYEQYF | TGTGCCAGCTCACCGGACGAGAAATACAGGGGGAACTACGAGCAGTACTTC
TRBJ2-6 | TRBV5-5 | TRBD1 | - | CASSSDRAGANVLTF | TGTGCCAGCAGCTCGGACAGGGCTGGGGCCAACGTCCTGACTTTC
TRBJ2-6 | TRBV30 | - | - | CAWSVWGRGANVLTF | TGTGCCTGGAGTGTATGGGGGCGCGGGGCCAACGTCCTGACTTTC
TRBJ1-4 | TRBV7-9 | - | - | CASSLDIQSEKLFF | TGTGCCAGCAGCCTGGACATACAAAGTGAAAAACTGTTTTTT
TRBJ1-3 | TRBV27 | - | few | CASSSTVYSGNTIYF | TGTGCCAGCAGTTCTACAGTCTACTCTGGAAACACCATATATTTT
TRBJ1-5 | TRBV6-5 | - | - | CASSPSGYGNQPQHF | TGTGCCAGCAGCCCCTCAGGGTACGGCAATCAGCCCCAGCATTTT
TRBJ1-5 | TRBV5-1 | - | - | CASSLDSGGNQPQHF | TGCGCCAGCAGCTTGGATTCAGGGGGCAATCAGCCCCAGCATTTT